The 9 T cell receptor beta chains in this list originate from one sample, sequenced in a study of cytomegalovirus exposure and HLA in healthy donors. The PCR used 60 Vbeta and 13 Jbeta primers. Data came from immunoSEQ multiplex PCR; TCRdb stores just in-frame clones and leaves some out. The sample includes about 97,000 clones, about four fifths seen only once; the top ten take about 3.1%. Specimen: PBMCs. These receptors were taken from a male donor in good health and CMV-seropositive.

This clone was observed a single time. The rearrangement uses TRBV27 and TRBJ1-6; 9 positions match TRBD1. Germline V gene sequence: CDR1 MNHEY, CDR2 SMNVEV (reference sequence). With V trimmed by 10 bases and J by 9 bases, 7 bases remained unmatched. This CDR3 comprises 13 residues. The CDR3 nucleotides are TGTGCCATCCGGGACAGGGAAAGTTCACCCCTCCACTTT. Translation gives CAIRDRESSPLHF.

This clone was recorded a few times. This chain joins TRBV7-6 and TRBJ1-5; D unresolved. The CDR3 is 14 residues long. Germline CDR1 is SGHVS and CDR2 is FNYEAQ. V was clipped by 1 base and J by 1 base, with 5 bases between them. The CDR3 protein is CASSLGPSNQPQHF. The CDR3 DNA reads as TGTGCCAGCAGCTTAGGGCCCAGCAATCAGCCCCAGCATTTT.

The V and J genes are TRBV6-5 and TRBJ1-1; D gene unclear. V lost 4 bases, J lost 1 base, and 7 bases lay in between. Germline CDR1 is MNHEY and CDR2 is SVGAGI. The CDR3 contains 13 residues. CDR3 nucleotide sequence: TGTGCCAGCAGTTCCTCAGCGAACACTGAAGCTTTCTTT. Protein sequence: CASSSSANTEAFF.

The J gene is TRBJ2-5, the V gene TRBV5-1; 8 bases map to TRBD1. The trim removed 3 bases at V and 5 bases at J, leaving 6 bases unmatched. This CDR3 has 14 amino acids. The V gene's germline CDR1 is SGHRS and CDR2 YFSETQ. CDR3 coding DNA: TGCGCCAGCAGCTCAAGACAGGGGATCGAGACCCAGTACTTC. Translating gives CASSSRQGIETQYF.

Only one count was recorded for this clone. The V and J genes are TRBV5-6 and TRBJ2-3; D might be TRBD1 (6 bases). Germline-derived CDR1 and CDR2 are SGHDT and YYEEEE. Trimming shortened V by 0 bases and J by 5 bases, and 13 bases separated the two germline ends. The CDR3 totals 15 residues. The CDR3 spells CASSLVRTEGDTQYF. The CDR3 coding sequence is TGTGCCAGCAGCTTGGTACGGACAGAGGGAGATACGCAGTATTTT.

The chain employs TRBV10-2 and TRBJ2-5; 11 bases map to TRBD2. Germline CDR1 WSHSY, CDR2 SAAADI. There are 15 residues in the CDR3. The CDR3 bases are TGCGCTAGCGGGGCTAGCGGGGGGCTCCAAGAGACCCAGTACTTC. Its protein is CASGASGGLQETQYF.

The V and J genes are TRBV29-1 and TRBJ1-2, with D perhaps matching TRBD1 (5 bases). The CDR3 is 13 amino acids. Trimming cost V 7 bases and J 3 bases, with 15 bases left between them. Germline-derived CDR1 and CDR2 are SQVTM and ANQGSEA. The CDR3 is CSARGREDYGYTF. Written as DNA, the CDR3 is TGCAGCGCTCGGGGCAGGGAGGACTATGGCTACACCTTC. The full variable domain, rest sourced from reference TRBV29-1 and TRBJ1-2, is SAVISQKPSRDICQRGTSLTIQCQVDSQVTMMFWYRQQPGQSLTLIATANQGSEATYESGFVIDKFPISRPNLTFSTLTVSNMSPEDSSIYLCSARGREDYGYTFGSGTRLTVV.

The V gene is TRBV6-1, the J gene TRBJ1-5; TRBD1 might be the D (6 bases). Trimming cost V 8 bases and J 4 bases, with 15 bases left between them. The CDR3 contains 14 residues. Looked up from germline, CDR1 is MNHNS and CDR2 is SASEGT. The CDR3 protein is CASLQGAENQPQHF. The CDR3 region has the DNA TGTGCCAGCTTACAGGGTGCGGAAAATCAGCCCCAGCATTTT.

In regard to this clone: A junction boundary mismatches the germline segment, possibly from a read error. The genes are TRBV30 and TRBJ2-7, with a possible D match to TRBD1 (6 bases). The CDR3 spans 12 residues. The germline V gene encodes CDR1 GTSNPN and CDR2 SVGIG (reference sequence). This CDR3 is CAWGGRTYGQYF. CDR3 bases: TGTGCCTGGGGGGGCCGGACCTACGGGCAGTACTTC. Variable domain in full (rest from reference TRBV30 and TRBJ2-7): SQTIHQWPATLVQPVGSPLSLECTVEGTSNPNLYWYRQAAGRGLQLLFYSVGIGQISSEVPQNLSASRPQDRQFILSSKKLLLSDSGFYLCAWGGRTYGQYFGPGTRLTVT.